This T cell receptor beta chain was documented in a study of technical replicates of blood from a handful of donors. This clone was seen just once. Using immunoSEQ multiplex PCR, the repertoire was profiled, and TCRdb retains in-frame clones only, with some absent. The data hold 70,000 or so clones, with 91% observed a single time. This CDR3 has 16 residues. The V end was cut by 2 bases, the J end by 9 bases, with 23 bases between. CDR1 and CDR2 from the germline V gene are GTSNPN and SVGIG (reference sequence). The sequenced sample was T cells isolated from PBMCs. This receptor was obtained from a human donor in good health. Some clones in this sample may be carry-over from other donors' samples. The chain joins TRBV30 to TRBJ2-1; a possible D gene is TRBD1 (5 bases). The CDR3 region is CAWSSSTGYPRGEQFF. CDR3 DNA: TGTGCCTGGAGTAGTTCGACCGGCTACCCTAGGGGTGAGCAGTTCTTC.